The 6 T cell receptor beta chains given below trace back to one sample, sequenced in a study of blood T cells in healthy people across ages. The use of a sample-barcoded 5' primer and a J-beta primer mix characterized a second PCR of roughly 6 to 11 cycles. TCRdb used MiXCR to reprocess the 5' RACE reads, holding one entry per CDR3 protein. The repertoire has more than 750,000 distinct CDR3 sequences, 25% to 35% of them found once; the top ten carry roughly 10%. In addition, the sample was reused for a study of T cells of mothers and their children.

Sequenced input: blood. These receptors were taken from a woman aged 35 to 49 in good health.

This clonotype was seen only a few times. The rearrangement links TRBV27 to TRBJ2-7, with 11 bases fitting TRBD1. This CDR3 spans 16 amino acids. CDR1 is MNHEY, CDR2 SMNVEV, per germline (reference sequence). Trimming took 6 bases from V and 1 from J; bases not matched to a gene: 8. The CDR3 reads CASSPGTGGSSYEQYF. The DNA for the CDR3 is TGTGCCAGCAGCCCCGGGACAGGGGGTTCTTCCTACGAGCAGTACTTC.

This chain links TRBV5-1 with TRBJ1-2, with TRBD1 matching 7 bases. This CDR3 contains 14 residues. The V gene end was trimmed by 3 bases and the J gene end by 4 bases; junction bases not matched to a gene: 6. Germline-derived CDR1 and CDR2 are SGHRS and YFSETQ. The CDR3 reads CASSWDSPTYGYTF. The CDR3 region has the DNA TGCGCCAGCAGCTGGGACAGTCCTACCTATGGCTACACCTTC.

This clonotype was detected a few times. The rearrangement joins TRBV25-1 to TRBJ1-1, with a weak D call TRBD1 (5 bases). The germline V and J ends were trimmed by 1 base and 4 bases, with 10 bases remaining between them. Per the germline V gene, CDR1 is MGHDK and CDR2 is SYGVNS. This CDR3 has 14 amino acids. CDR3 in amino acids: CASSELGEGTEAFF. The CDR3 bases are TGTGCCAGCAGTGAATTGGGGGAGGGCACTGAAGCTTTCTTT.

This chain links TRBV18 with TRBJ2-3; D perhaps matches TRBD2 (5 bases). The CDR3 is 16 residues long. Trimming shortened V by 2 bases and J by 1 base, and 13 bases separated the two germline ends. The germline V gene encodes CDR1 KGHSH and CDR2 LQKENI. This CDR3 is CASSPTGFRGTDTQYF. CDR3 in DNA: TGTGCCAGCTCACCAACGGGGTTTCGGGGCACAGATACGCAGTATTTT.

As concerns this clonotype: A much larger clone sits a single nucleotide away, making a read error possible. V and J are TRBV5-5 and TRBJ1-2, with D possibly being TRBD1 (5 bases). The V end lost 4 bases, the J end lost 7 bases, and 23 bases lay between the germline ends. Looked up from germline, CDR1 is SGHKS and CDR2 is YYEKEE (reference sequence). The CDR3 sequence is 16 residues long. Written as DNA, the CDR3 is TGTGCCAGCAGCCCGGGGCCCACCGTGTCGGTATTTGGCTACACCTTC. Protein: CASSPGPTVSVFGYTF.

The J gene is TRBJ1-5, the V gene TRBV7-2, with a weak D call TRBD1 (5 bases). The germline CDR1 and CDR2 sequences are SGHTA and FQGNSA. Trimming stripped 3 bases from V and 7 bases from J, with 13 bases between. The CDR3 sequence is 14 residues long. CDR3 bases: TGTGCCAGCAGCTTTACCGGGACTTTGCAGCCCCAGCATTTT. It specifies CASSFTGTLQPQHF.